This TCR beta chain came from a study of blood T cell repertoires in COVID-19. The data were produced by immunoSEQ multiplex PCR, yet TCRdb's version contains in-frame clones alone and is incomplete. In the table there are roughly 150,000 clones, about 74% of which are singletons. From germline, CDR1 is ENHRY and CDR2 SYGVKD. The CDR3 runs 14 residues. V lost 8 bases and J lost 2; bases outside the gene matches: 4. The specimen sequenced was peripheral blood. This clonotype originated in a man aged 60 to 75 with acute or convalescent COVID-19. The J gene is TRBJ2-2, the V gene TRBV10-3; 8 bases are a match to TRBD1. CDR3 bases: TGTGCCATCCGGCAGGGGGCTAACACCGGGGAGCTGTTTTTT. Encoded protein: CAIRQGANTGELFF.